Below, 20 T cell receptor beta chains from the same sample are listed, as sequenced in a study of shared clonotypes between healthy human individuals. Only in-frame clones appear in the TCRdb table, and some are missing; sequencing was by immunoSEQ multiplex PCR. Among 180,000 or so clones listed, 90% to 95% were seen once. Sequencing used naive CD4+ T cells sorted from blood. Indicated subset: CD45RA+ positively selected. These receptors all come from a woman younger than 45 in good health.

The chain carries TRBV5-1 and TRBJ2-7; 9 bases are a match to TRBD1. Germline V gene data show CDR1 as SGHRS and CDR2 as YFSETQ. V lost 4 bases and J lost 4; bases outside the gene matches: 3. This CDR3 comprises 13 residues. CDR3 amino acids: CASSLGTGYEQYF. For the CDR3, the DNA is TGCGCCAGCAGCCTGGGGACAGGGTACGAGCAGTACTTC. The variable domain in full, with the rest retrieved from reference TRBV5-1 and TRBJ2-7, is KAGVTQTPRYLIKTRGQQVTLSCSPISGHRSVSWYQQTPGQGLQFLFEYFSETQRNKGNFPGRFSGRQFSNSRSEMNVSTLELGDSALYLCASSLGTGYEQYFGPGTRLTVT.

In DNA, the CDR3 is TGTGCCAGCACCGAAGGGGGCAGGTTACGAGATACGCAGTATTTT. Translating it yields CASTEGGRLRDTQYF. This sequence joins TRBV28 and TRBJ2-3; 7 nucleotides agree with TRBD1. This CDR3 is built from 15 residues. V lost 7 bases and J lost 5; bases outside the gene matches: 12. CDR1 is MDHEN and CDR2 is SYDVKM in the germline V gene.

The rearrangement joins TRBV28 to TRBJ2-2; perhaps TRBD1 as D (6 bases). Trimming removed 3 bases from V and 7 bases from J, with 12 bases in between. Looked up from germline, CDR1 is MDHEN and CDR2 is SYDVKM. CDR3 length: 14 residues. The CDR3 DNA follows: TGTGCCAGCAGTTTTACAGGGAGAAGCGGGGAGCTGTTTTTT. Translation gives CASSFTGRSGELFF. Together with reference TRBV28 and TRBJ2-2, the CDR3 gives the full variable domain: DVKVTQSSRYLVKRTGEKVFLECVQDMDHENMFWYRQDPGLGLRLIYFSYDVKMKEKGDIPEGYSVSREKKERFSLILESASTNQTSMYLCASSFTGRSGELFFGEGSRLTVL.

The CDR3 DNA reads as TGTGCCAGCAGCTTGACTAGTGGCGAGCAGTACTTC. Encoded protein: CASSLTSGEQYF. The chain has TRBV7-9 and TRBJ2-5, with a weak D call TRBD2 (6 bases). The J call may be faulty, since TRBJ2-7 better matches the DNA end. Germline CDR1 SEHNR, CDR2 FQNEAQ (reference sequence). CDR3 length equals 12 residues.

This clone was detected only a few times. CDR3 coding DNA: TGTGCCAGCAGCCAAGAATTTGGCAACTACGAAGAGCAGTACTTC. Protein: CASSQEFGNYEEQYF. The chain couples TRBV4-2 to TRBJ2-7; D unclear. This CDR3 spans 15 amino acids. The V gene lost 0 bases and the J gene lost 7 bases, with 16 bases spanning the gap. The germline gives CDR1 LGHNA, CDR2 YNFKEQ.

This chain links TRBV30 with TRBJ2-5, with D tentatively TRBD2 (6 bases). The germline CDR1 and CDR2 sequences are GTSNPN and SVGIG (reference sequence). The ends were cut back, 0 bases at V and 4 bases at J, with 24 bases in the middle. The CDR3 covers 18 residues. CDR3 nucleotides: TGTGCCTGGAGTGTTCTTTCATCGGGGGTAAAGTGGGGAGAGACCCAGTACTTC. Translation: CAWSVLSSGVKWGETQYF.

V is TRBV2 and J is TRBJ1-5, with a possible D match to TRBD1 (5 bases). The CDR3 has 14 residues. Germline V CDR1 and CDR2: SNHLY, FYNNEI. The V end was cut by 1 base, the J end by 9 bases, with 13 bases between. The CDR3 DNA is TGTGCCAGCAGTGAAGTGAGGGGATACGGGCCCCAGCATTTT. It is translated as CASSEVRGYGPQHF.

This clone was detected once. The genes are TRBV27 and TRBJ2-5, with 14 bases that match TRBD2. Judging by the DNA end, TRBJ2-7 fits better; the J call may be wrong. The CDR3 is 19 residues long. CDR1 MNHEY and CDR2 SMNVEV come from the germline V gene (reference sequence). CDR3 in amino acids: CASSLTGLAGVGSGHEQYF. CDR3 nucleotides: TGTGCCAGCAGTTTGACGGGACTAGCGGGAGTAGGGAGCGGCCACGAGCAGTACTTC.

V usage is TRBV6-5 and J usage is TRBJ2-7; the D gene could be TRBD1 or TRBD2 (5 bases each). The length of the CDR3 is 14 residues. Germline CDR1 reads MNHEY; CDR2 reads SVGAGI. The V and J ends lost 8 bases and 2 bases respectively, with 16 bases between them. Here the CDR3 DNA reads TGTGCCAGCTCACCGGGACGAAGGACCTACGAGCAGTACTTC. It specifies CASSPGRRTYEQYF.

This rearrangement joins TRBV19 to TRBJ2-5; tentatively, D is TRBD1 (6 bases). The J call may not be correct, given that the DNA end is closer to TRBJ2-7. Germline CDR1 and CDR2: LNHDA and SQIVND (reference sequence). The CDR3 is 14 amino acids. In DNA, the CDR3 is TGTGCCAGTACCAGGACAGCGAGCTCCTACGAGCAGTACTTC. Amino acids: CASTRTASSYEQYF.

The chain recombines TRBV19 with TRBJ1-2, with D uncertain. This CDR3 is 13 amino acids long. The germline CDR1 and CDR2 sequences are LNHDA and SQIVND (reference sequence). Trimming stripped 1 base from V and 4 bases from J, with 7 bases between. The CDR3 loop is CASSIGRAYGYTF. The CDR3 region has the DNA TGTGCCAGTAGTATAGGTCGTGCCTATGGCTACACCTTC.

V usage is TRBV6-5 and J usage is TRBJ2-1; D is perhaps TRBD2 (6 bases). CDR1 is MNHEY and CDR2 is SVGAGI in the germline V gene. Between the trimmed V and J ends, which lost 2 bases and 6 bases, there was a span of 17 bases. The CDR3 runs 16 residues. The CDR3 protein is CASSYRGPGGANEQFF. The CDR3 DNA reads as TGTGCCAGCAGTTACAGAGGGCCAGGAGGGGCCAATGAGCAGTTCTTC.

The genes are TRBV2 and TRBJ2-7, with 11 bases aligning to TRBD2. The CDR3 totals 15 residues. The J segment lost 4 bases and the V segment lost 7 bases, leaving 9 bases of the junction unmatched. Germline V gene sequence: CDR1 SNHLY, CDR2 FYNNEI. The CDR3 coding sequence is TGTGCCAGCATCCTGGGGGGGACTAGCGGATACGAGCAGTACTTC. This encodes CASILGGTSGYEQYF.

V and J are TRBV4-1 and TRBJ2-5; D may be TRBD2 (6 bases). The last part of the DNA fits TRBJ2-7 better; the J call may be wrong. CDR1 and CDR2 (germline): MGHRA, YSYEKL. CDR3 size: 16 residues. The CDR3 is CASSQVPGLNSDEQYF. The CDR3 region has the DNA TGCGCCAGCAGCCAAGTCCCGGGACTCAATTCGGACGAGCAGTACTTC.

V is TRBV7-2 and J is TRBJ1-2; D call uncertain. CDR3 length: 13 residues. Trimming stripped 1 base from V and 8 bases from J, with 11 bases between. Germline V lookup: CDR1 SGHTA, CDR2 FQGNSA. CDR3 sequence: CASSLGSSVGYTF. The DNA for the CDR3 is TGTGCCAGCAGCTTAGGTTCTTCCGTGGGCTACACCTTC. Together with reference TRBV7-2 and TRBJ1-2, the CDR3 gives the full variable domain: GAGVSQSPSNKVTEKGKDVELRCDPISGHTALYWYRQSLGQGLEFLIYFQGNSAPDKSGLPSDRFSAERTGGSVSTLTIQRTQQEDSAVYLCASSLGSSVGYTFGSGTRLTVV.

CDR3: CASSSRDGQETQYF. CDR3 coding DNA: TGTGCCAGCAGCTCCCGGGACGGGCAAGAGACCCAGTACTTC. The rearrangement joins TRBV7-9 to TRBJ2-5; D assignment may be TRBD1 or TRBD2 (5 bases each). The CDR3 runs 14 residues. The V end was cut by 4 bases, the J end by 2 bases, with 11 bases between. The germline gives CDR1 SEHNR, CDR2 FQNEAQ (reference sequence). The entire variable domain, with the rest obtained from reference TRBV7-9 and TRBJ2-5, is as follows: DTGVSQNPRHKITKRGQNVTFRCDPISEHNRLYWYRQTLGQGPEFLTYFQNEAQLEKSRLLSDRFSAERPKGSFSTLEIQRTEQGDSAMYLCASSSRDGQETQYFGPGTRLLVL.

As for this clone: Other DNA sequences from this sample encode an identical CDR3 as well. The chain combines TRBV7-9 with TRBJ2-5; D not resolved. With the DNA end fitting TRBJ2-7 better, the J assignment may be wrong. CDR1 is SEHNR and CDR2 is FQNEAQ in the germline V gene (reference sequence). The CDR3 has 12 residues. The DNA for the CDR3 is TGTGCCAGCAGCTTAGTGTCAGGCGAGCAGTACTTC. Amino acid sequence: CASSLVSGEQYF.

This chain joins TRBV7-2 and TRBJ1-1; D possibly corresponds to TRBD1 (5 bases). The CDR3 is made up of 13 amino acids. Germline-derived CDR1 and CDR2 are SGHTA and FQGNSA. Trimming removed 5 bases at V and 13 bases at J, with 20 bases between. The CDR3 sequence is CASSPSGTSNNFF. The DNA of the CDR3 is TGTGCCAGCAGCCCGTCCGGGACGTCCAACAATTTCTTT.

The V and J genes are TRBV4-1 and TRBJ2-5, with TRBD2 matching over 12 bases. The J call is uncertain, as TRBJ2-7 better fits the DNA end. This CDR3 contains 15 residues. The germline V gene has CDR1 MGHRA and CDR2 YSYEKL. CDR3 nucleotide sequence: TGCGCCAGCAGCCAGATGACTAGCGGGAGACGCGAGCAGTACTTC. Encoded protein: CASSQMTSGRREQYF.

This chain uses TRBV6-6 with TRBJ2-3; 8 bases fit TRBD1. The V gene's germline CDR1 is MNHNY and CDR2 SVGAGI (reference sequence). Trimming cost V 7 bases and J 3 bases; bases outside gene matches: 6. The CDR3 is 14 residues long. CDR3 in amino acids: CASTDTGGTDTQYF. As DNA, the CDR3 is TGTGCCAGCACCGATACAGGGGGGACAGATACGCAGTATTTT.